Listed below are T cell receptor beta chains from one sample, sequenced in a study of OX40 agonist ivuxolimab in advanced cancers. Only in-frame clones appear in the TCRdb table, and some are missing; sequencing was by immunoSEQ multiplex PCR. In the table there are 50,000 to 65,000 clones, around 89% of which are singletons. Sample: CD4+ or CD8+ T cells sorted from blood, taken in a trial of the OX40 agonist ivuxolimab. Every receptor here comes from an adult with an advanced solid tumor such as melanoma, head and neck, liver or kidney cancer. Each CDR3 is given with its conserved first and last residue. The D gene is left open where the match is weak. The size entry is marked missing in some rows and otherwise reads once, few, many or a size class.

v_call	clone_size	d_call	j_call	cdr3_nt	cdr3_aa
TRBV6-5	-	-	TRBJ1-2	TGTGCCAGCAGTTATTCGGTATTAGCTAACTATGGCTACACCTTC	CASSYSVLANYGYTF
TRBV14	-	TRBD2	TRBJ2-3	TGTGCCAGCAGCCAAAGTCCAGCGGGAGGTTCAGATACGCAGTATTTT	CASSQSPAGGSDTQYF
TRBV7-9	-	-	TRBJ1-1	TGTGCCAGCAGCTTATTCGCCAACAGGGAGATTGAAGCTTTCTTT	CASSLFANREIEAFF
TRBV9	-	-	TRBJ2-3	TGTGCCAGCAGCGTAGGGTTTGGATCCCGGGATACGCAGTATTTT	CASSVGFGSRDTQYF
TRBV5-6	-	TRBD2	TRBJ2-7	TGTGCCAGCAGCACGACTAGCGGGAGGCCCCACGAGCAGTACTTC	CASSTTSGRPHEQYF
TRBV28	-	-	TRBJ2-3	TGTGCCAGCAGCCGCGGACAGAGGCAGTATTTT	CASSRGQRQYF
TRBV2	-	TRBD1	TRBJ2-1	TGTGCCAGTGGACAGGGCGGTAATGAGCAGTTCTTC	CASGQGGNEQFF
TRBV5-5	-	-	TRBJ2-3	TGTGCCAGCAGCCATCTGGGGAGCACAGATACGCAGTATTTT	CASSHLGSTDTQYF
TRBV14	-	-	TRBJ1-2	TGTGCCAGCAGCCGCGGACAGTCAAGTAGTGGCGGCTACACCTTC	CASSRGQSSSGGYTF
TRBV13	-	-	TRBJ2-2	TGTGCCAGCAGCTTCCGGAGCGGGGAGCTGTTTTTT	CASSFRSGELFF
TRBV7-6	-	TRBD1	TRBJ2-7	TGTGCCAGCAGCTTATTTCGGGACAGGGACGGGGAGCAGTACTTC	CASSLFRDRDGEQYF
TRBV5-1	-	-	TRBJ1-4	TGCGCCAGCAGCCCGGCGACACACCATAATGAAAAACTGTTTTTT	CASSPATHHNEKLFF
TRBV7-9	-	-	TRBJ2-7	TGTGCCAGCAGCTTAGAACTTCGCGAGCAGTACTTC	CASSLELREQYF
TRBV5-6	once	TRBD1	TRBJ2-5	TGTGCCAGCAGCTTGGCCGACAGGGGACGCCGGTACTTC	CASSLADRGRRYF
TRBV5-4	-	TRBD2	TRBJ2-2	TGTGCCAGCAGCCGACTAGCGGGAGGAGTTAACACCGGGGAGCTGTTTTTT	CASSRLAGGVNTGELFF
TRBV7-6	-	TRBD2	TRBJ2-7	TGTGCCAGCAGCTTTCTAGCGGGTACCTACGAGCAGTACTTC	CASSFLAGTYEQYF
TRBV10-1	-	TRBD1	TRBJ1-1	TGCGCCAGCAGTGGTCAGGGGGGAATGAACACTGAAGCTTTCTTT	CASSGQGGMNTEAFF
TRBV4-1	-	-	TRBJ1-1	TGCGCCAGCAGCCAAGCGAAAGGGCACACTGAAGCTTTCTTT	CASSQAKGHTEAFF
TRBV20-1	-	-	TRBJ2-7	TGCAGTGCTGCCTTGTACGAGCAGTACTTC	CSAALYEQYF
TRBV5-1	-	TRBD2	TRBJ2-7	TGCGCCAGCAGCTTGGGCCCTAGCGGGAGGAACTCCTACGAGCAGTACTTC	CASSLGPSGRNSYEQYF
TRBV5-4	few	-	TRBJ1-5	TGTGCCAGCAGCTTGGAACCCCCGGAGCCCCAGCATTTT	CASSLEPPEPQHF
TRBV7-6	-	-	TRBJ1-6	TGTGCCAGCTCTTTACAGAGTAATTCACCCCTCCACTTT	CASSLQSNSPLHF
TRBV2	few	-	TRBJ1-3	TGTGCCAGCAGTGTGAGGGACTCTGGAAACACCATATATTTT	CASSVRDSGNTIYF
TRBV11-2	-	-	TRBJ1-5	TGTGCCAGCAGCTTAAACCATCCAAATCAGCCCCAGCATTTT	CASSLNHPNQPQHF
TRBV14	-	TRBD1	TRBJ2-3	TGTGCCAGCAGCCAAAGACAGGGGGCGATTGCCAGTACGCAGTATTTT	CASSQRQGAIASTQYF
TRBV6-6	-	-	TRBJ1-1	TGTGCCAGCAGCATGGGGCGTCGCACTGAAGCTTTCTTT	CASSMGRRTEAFF
TRBV4-2	-	TRBD1	TRBJ1-4	TGTGCCAGCAGCCAAACGGGACAGGGTGGGGTTTACGATGAAAAACTGTTTTTT	CASSQTGQGGVYDEKLFF
TRBV18	-	TRBD1	TRBJ1-5	TGTGCCAGCCGGGACAGTTTTGATCAGCCCCAGCATTTT	CASRDSFDQPQHF
TRBV6-6	once	-	TRBJ1-2	TGTGCCAGCAGTTACTCCGGCTGGGGAGGGGATGGCTACACCTTC	CASSYSGWGGDGYTF
TRBV18	-	-	TRBJ2-7	TGTGCCAGCTCACCGTCACTATACGAGCAGTACTTC	CASSPSLYEQYF
TRBV4-2	-	TRBD1	TRBJ2-7	TGTGCCAGCAGCCGGGACAGGGAGTACGAGCAGTACTTC	CASSRDREYEQYF
TRBV6-1	once	-	TRBJ1-1	TGTGCCAGCAGTGAATCGGCAGGGCGGTGGACTGAAGCTTTCTTT	CASSESAGRWTEAFF
TRBV6-5	-	TRBD1	TRBJ1-2	TGTGCCAGCAGTCGACAGGGGAGAGGGTACACCTTC	CASSRQGRGYTF
TRBV7-3	-	-	TRBJ2-2	TGTGCCAGCAGCTTCCGGGGGCTGGGCACCGGGGAGCTGTTTTTT	CASSFRGLGTGELFF
TRBV5-1	-	TRBD2	TRBJ2-1	TGCGCCAGCAGCTTGGTAGCGGGAGGTTACAATGAGCAGTTCTTC	CASSLVAGGYNEQFF
TRBV18	-	-	TRBJ2-3	TGTGCCAGCTCACTCCACATCACAGATACGCAGTATTTT	CASSLHITDTQYF
TRBV5-4	once	-	TRBJ2-3	TGTGCCAGCAGCTTATGGCGAATTGCTAGCACAGATACGCAGTATTTT	CASSLWRIASTDTQYF
TRBV11-1	-	-	TRBJ1-6	TGTGCCAGCAGCTTAGCAAGCTCCTATAATTCACCCCTCCACTTT	CASSLASSYNSPLHF
TRBV5-6	-	TRBD2	TRBJ2-7	TGTGCCAGCAGCTTGGTAGCGGGAGGCCCCTACGAGCAGTACTTC	CASSLVAGGPYEQYF
TRBV7-9	-	TRBD1	TRBJ2-1	TGTGCCAGCAGCTCCGACAGGGGAATCTACAATGAGCAGTTCTTC	CASSSDRGIYNEQFF
TRBV19	-	TRBD1	TRBJ1-1	TGTGCCAGTAGCGGGACAGGGTTTAAGCACACTGAAGCTTTCTTT	CASSGTGFKHTEAFF
TRBV27	once	TRBD1	TRBJ1-2	TGTGCCAGCAGTTCCCGGACAGGCCATGGCTACACCTTC	CASSSRTGHGYTF
TRBV18	-	TRBD1	TRBJ2-7	TGTGCCAGCTCACCACCTTGGGGACAGGAAGACTACGAGCAGTACTTC	CASSPPWGQEDYEQYF
TRBV9	-	-	TRBJ2-2	TGTGCCAGCACCGCAACAGCGGGTAACACCGGGGAGCTGTTTTTT	CASTATAGNTGELFF
TRBV7-6	-	-	TRBJ2-7	TGTGCCAGCAGCTTATATCCTGGCGTGAGCGAGCAGTACTTC	CASSLYPGVSEQYF
TRBV30	-	-	TRBJ1-6	TGTGCCGTAAAGAGCTCCTATAATTCACCCCTCCACTTT	CAVKSSYNSPLHF
TRBV15	-	TRBD1	TRBJ1-1	TGTGCCACCAGCAGAGACCGAGGGGGCGGCACTGAAGCTTTCTTT	CATSRDRGGGTEAFF
TRBV6-5	-	-	TRBJ1-1	TGTGCCAGCAGGCGGGACGGTGAAGCTTTCTTT	CASRRDGEAFF